The TCR beta chain described here comes from a study of a mutant IDH1 vaccine in newly diagnosed glioma. Overall study: The treated population exhibited a male proportion of roughly 62%, a female proportion of about 38%, and a mean age of about 40 years. General study points: The occurrence of vaccine-induced immune responses was seen in 90% to 95% of patients.

There are 14 residues in the CDR3. Germline V lookup: CDR1 MNHEY, CDR2 SVGAGI. With 6 bases removed from V and 4 bases from J, the gap between germline ends came to 15 bases. Profiled with immunoSEQ multiplex PCR; TCRdb holds only in-frame clones, not every one. The table shows tens of thousands of clones, with around 77% occurring only once. For this clone: Its antigen is unknown.

This sample's time point: week 11, during vaccination. A single vaccine dose contained 300 ug of mutant IDH1 20-mer peptide, and topical imiquimod was used with it. The sequence was collected from a young woman with glioma. The chain recombines TRBV6-5 with TRBJ1-1; D might be TRBD1 (5 bases). This specimen consisted of PBMCs, obtained from a glioma patient whose treatment included an IDH1 peptide vaccine. Here the CDR3 DNA reads TGTGCCAGCAGACCCCTTGCAGGGAGCACTGAAGCTTTCTTT. Translation: CASRPLAGSTEAFF.